The next 15 T cell receptor beta chains were all read from a single sample in a study of cytomegalovirus exposure and HLA in healthy donors. Amplification used 60 Vbeta primers and 13 Jbeta primers. The protocol was immunoSEQ multiplex PCR, while the TCRdb copy is restricted to in-frame clones and leaves out a portion. The data contain just over 95,000 clones, 77% of them seen just once; the ten biggest clones take up roughly 5%. Sequencing input: PBMCs. These receptors all come from a woman in her thirties or forties in good health and CMV-seronegative.

V usage is TRBV27 and J usage is TRBJ1-1; 7 nucleotides line up with TRBD1. From germline, CDR1 is MNHEY and CDR2 SMNVEV (reference sequence). This CDR3 region has 15 residues. Trimming removed 3 bases from V and 3 bases from J; junction bases left unmatched: 7. CDR3 amino acids: CASSFFDRVDTEAFF. In DNA, the CDR3 is TGTGCCAGCAGTTTTTTCGACAGGGTGGACACTGAAGCTTTCTTT.

This clone was counted between two and nine times. Other DNA sequences in the same sample also yield this CDR3. V usage is TRBV5-1 and J usage is TRBJ1-5; the D is unclear. Germline CDR1 SGHRS, CDR2 YFSETQ. The V gene lost 4 bases and the J gene lost 4 bases, with 12 bases spanning the gap. The CDR3 extends over 14 amino acids. The CDR3 sequence is CASSLDGGNQPQHF. The DNA for the CDR3 is TGCGCCAGCAGCCTGGACGGTGGTAATCAGCCCCAGCATTTT. The full variable domain, in which reference TRBV5-1 and TRBJ1-5 provide the parts outside the CDR3, is KAGVTQTPRYLIKTRGQQVTLSCSPISGHRSVSWYQQTPGQGLQFLFEYFSETQRNKGNFPGRFSGRQFSNSRSEMNVSTLELGDSALYLCASSLDGGNQPQHFGDGTRLSIL.

The chain carries TRBV4-1 and TRBJ1-6, with TRBD1 matching over 7 bases. In germline, CDR1 is MGHRA, CDR2 YSYEKL. The CDR3 is made up of 17 amino acids. V was pared by 4 bases and J by 0 bases, with 6 bases of the junction left unmatched. The CDR3: CASSRGQESSYNSPLHF. CDR3 coding DNA: TGCGCCAGCAGCCGAGGACAGGAAAGCTCCTATAATTCACCCCTCCACTTT.

The chain employs TRBV4-3 and TRBJ1-1, with no clear D. From germline, CDR1 is LGHNA and CDR2 YSLEER. CDR3 length: 15 residues. V was pared by 0 bases and J by 7 bases, with 15 bases between. The DNA of the CDR3 is TGCGCCAGCAGCCAAGACATCGCCTATACGGGTGAAGCTTTCTTT. Translating it yields CASSQDIAYTGEAFF.

The rearrangement links TRBV7-2 to TRBJ1-2; possibly TRBD1 for D (6 bases). The V gene lost 4 bases and the J gene lost 2 bases, with 11 bases spanning the gap. This CDR3 is built from 14 residues. Per the germline V gene, CDR1 is SGHTA and CDR2 is FQGNSA. This chain's CDR3 is CASSWTGQNYGYTF. Here the CDR3 DNA reads TGTGCCAGCAGCTGGACGGGACAAAACTATGGCTACACCTTC.

In this sample, this clone turned up a few times. The rearrangement joins TRBV7-8 to TRBJ1-3; D is unclear. This CDR3 has 16 residues. Germline values: CDR1 SGHVS, CDR2 FQNEAQ. V lost 0 bases and J lost 0, with 9 bases in between. The CDR3, as DNA: TGTGCCAGCAGCTTAGCCAGCGACCGCTCTGGAAACACCATATATTTT. It encodes CASSLASDRSGNTIYF.

The chain joins TRBV7-6 to TRBJ1-1, with 8 positions matching TRBD1. Germline assignment: CDR1 SGHVS and CDR2 FNYEAQ. Trimming cost V 6 bases and J 3 bases; bases outside gene matches: 3. This CDR3 spans 13 amino acids. This CDR3 is CASRGTGYTEAFF. CDR3 bases: TGTGCCAGCAGGGGGACAGGATACACTGAAGCTTTCTTT.

CDR3 sequence: CASSVGGREGYEQYF. In nucleotides, the CDR3 is TGTGCCAGCAGCGTCGGGGGGCGCGAGGGGTACGAGCAGTACTTC. This chain joins TRBV9 and TRBJ2-7; D is perhaps TRBD2 (7 bases). V gave up 2 bases and J gave up 4 bases, with 16 bases separating them. CDR1 and CDR2 (germline): SGDLS, YYNGEE. The CDR3 has 15 residues.

The CDR3 loop reads CASSLYLMRRNYGYTF. CDR3 coding DNA: TGTGCCAGCAGCTTATATCTAATGAGAAGAAACTATGGCTACACCTTC. The chain recombines TRBV7-8 with TRBJ1-2, with D unclear. The V gene's germline CDR1 is SGHVS and CDR2 FQNEAQ. The CDR3 contains 16 residues. V was trimmed by 2 bases and J by 2 bases, leaving 15 bases between them.

The V gene is TRBV28, the J gene TRBJ1-1; 8 nucleotides line up with TRBD1. The V gene end was trimmed by 7 bases and the J gene end by 1 base; junction bases not matched to a gene: 11. The CDR3 totals 16 residues. Germline CDR1 and CDR2: MDHEN and SYDVKM. The CDR3 nucleotides read TGTGCCAGCATCCTAAGCCAGGGGGCAGGGAACACTGAAGCTTTCTTT. This gives the protein CASILSQGAGNTEAFF.

This sequence joins TRBV9 and TRBJ2-3, with 10 nucleotides matching TRBD2. Trimming took 3 bases from V and 6 from J; bases not matched to a gene: 4. The CDR3 consists of 14 residues. Germline V gene lookup returns CDR1 SGDLS and CDR2 YYNGEE. The CDR3 is CASSDSGGLDTQYF. The CDR3 DNA follows: TGTGCCAGCAGCGATAGCGGGGGGCTTGATACGCAGTATTTT.

The J gene is TRBJ2-2, the V gene TRBV28, with a weak D call TRBD2 (6 bases). Trimming left V 2 bases short and J 3 bases short, with 7 bases between. The CDR3 sequence is 14 residues long. Germline CDR1 is MDHEN and CDR2 is SYDVKM. The CDR3 DNA follows: TGTGCCAGCAGTTTAACGGGGGACACCGGGGAGCTGTTTTTT. Protein product: CASSLTGDTGELFF.

This clone is a singleton in its sample. The CDR3: CASSSRKTGELSTEAFF. The DNA of the CDR3 is TGTGCCAGTAGTAGTAGAAAGACAGGGGAATTGAGCACTGAAGCTTTCTTT. The chain links TRBV19 to TRBJ1-1, with 8 bases aligning to TRBD1. V shed 4 bases, J shed 4 bases, and the junction held 14 bases outside the gene matches. The germline V gene encodes CDR1 LNHDA and CDR2 SQIVND (reference sequence). The CDR3 totals 17 residues.

The chain carries TRBV6-5 and TRBJ2-6; D ambiguous. Germline V gene data show CDR1 as MNHEY and CDR2 as SVGAGI. Trimming pared 7 bases from V and 0 bases from J, leaving 4 bases between. This CDR3 contains 13 residues. Here the CDR3 DNA reads TGTGCCAGCACCTACTCTGGGGCCAACGTCCTGACTTTC. As protein: CASTYSGANVLTF.

The rearrangement joins TRBV5-5 to TRBJ1-1; D gene uncertain. This CDR3 contains 15 residues. The V end lost 4 bases, the J end lost 2 bases, and 15 bases lay between the germline ends. The germline CDR1 and CDR2 sequences are SGHKS and YYEKEE (reference sequence). The CDR3 DNA reads TGTGCCAGCAGCCCCCTCGAGCCCGTAAACACTGAAGCTTTCTTT. It specifies CASSPLEPVNTEAFF.